This T cell receptor (beta chain) was captured in a study of long-term antiretroviral therapy in people with HIV. Overall study results and limits: Blood was collected between about 2003 and 2017, possibly under older ART regimens.

The sample holds a few counts of this clone. The antigen is unknown. Sequencing relied on immunoSEQ assay v3.0, run at survey level. Sequencing was performed with immunoSEQ multiplex PCR; in TCRdb, only in-frame clones are kept and a portion is missing. The top ten hold under 3% of the sample, which has about 50,000 clones, around 80% seen once. The receptor was derived from a young woman with HIV. Here the sequenced sample was unsorted PBMCs, taken 0.8 years after starting antiretroviral therapy.

The CDR3 sequence: CASSRTGGINQPQHF. CDR3 bases: TGTGCCAGCAGCCGGACAGGGGGGATCAATCAGCCCCAGCATTTT. V usage is TRBV7-9 and J usage is TRBJ1-5, with TRBD1 identical over 10 bases. Germline lookup yields CDR1 SEHNR and CDR2 FQNEAQ (reference sequence). This CDR3 is built from 15 residues. The V and J ends lost 5 bases and 3 bases, in that order; junction bases with no gene match: 4.